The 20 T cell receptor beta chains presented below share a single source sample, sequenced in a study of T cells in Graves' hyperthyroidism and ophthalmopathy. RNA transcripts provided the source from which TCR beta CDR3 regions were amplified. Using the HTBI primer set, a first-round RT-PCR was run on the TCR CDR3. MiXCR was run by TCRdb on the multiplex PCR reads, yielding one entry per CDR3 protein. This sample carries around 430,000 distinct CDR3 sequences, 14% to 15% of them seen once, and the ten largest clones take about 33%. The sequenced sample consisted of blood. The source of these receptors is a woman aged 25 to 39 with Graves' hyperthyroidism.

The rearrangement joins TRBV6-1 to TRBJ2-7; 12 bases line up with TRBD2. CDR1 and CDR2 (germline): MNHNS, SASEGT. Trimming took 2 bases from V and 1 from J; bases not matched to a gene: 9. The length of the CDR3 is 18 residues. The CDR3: CASSERDRTSGASYEQYF. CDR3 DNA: TGTGCCAGCAGTGAACGGGACAGGACTAGCGGGGCATCCTACGAGCAGTACTTC.

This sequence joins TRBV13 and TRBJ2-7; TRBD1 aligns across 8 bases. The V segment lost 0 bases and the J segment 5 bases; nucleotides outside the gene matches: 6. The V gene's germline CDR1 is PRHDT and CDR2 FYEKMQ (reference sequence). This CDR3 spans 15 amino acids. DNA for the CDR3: TGTGCCAGCAGCTTAGGAGGACAGGGCGTGGACGAGCAGTACTTC. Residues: CASSLGGQGVDEQYF.

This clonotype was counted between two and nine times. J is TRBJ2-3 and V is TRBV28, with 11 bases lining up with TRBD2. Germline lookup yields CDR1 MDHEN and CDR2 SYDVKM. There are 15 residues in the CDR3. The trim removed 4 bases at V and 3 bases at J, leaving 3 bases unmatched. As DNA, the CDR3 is TGTGCCAGCAGTTCCAGGACTAGCGGGACAGATACGCAGTATTTT. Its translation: CASSSRTSGTDTQYF.

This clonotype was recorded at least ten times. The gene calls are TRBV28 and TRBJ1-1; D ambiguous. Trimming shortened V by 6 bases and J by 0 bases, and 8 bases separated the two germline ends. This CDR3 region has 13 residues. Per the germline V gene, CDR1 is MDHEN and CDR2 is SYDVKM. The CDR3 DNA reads TGTGCCAGCAGCCCGATAATGAACACTGAAGCTTTCTTT. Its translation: CASSPIMNTEAFF.

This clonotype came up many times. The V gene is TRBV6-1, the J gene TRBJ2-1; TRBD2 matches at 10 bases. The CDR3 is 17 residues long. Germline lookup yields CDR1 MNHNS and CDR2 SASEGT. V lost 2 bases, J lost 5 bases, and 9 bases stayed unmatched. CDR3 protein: CASSEPGLAGEDNEQFF. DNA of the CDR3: TGTGCCAGCAGTGAACCGGGGCTAGCGGGAGAGGACAATGAGCAGTTCTTC.

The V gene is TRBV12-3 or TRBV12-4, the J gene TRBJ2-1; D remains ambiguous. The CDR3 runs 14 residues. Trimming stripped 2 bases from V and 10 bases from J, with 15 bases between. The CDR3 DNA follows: TGTGCCAGCAGTTTACTCGGCGGATGGTCCGAGCAGTTCTTC. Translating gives CASSLLGGWSEQFF.

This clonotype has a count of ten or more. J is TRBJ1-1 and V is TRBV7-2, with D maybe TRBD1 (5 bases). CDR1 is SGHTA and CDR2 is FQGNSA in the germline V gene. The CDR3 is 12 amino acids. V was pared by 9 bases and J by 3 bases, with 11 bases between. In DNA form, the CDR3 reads TGTGCCAGTGACGACAGATACACTGAAGCTTTCTTT. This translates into CASDDRYTEAFF.

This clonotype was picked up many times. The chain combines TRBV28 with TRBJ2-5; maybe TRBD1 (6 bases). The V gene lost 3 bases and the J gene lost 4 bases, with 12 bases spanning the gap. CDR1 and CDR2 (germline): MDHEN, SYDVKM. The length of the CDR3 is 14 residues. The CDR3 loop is CASSFRTEVETQYF. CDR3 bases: TGTGCCAGCAGTTTTAGGACAGAGGTAGAGACCCAGTACTTC.

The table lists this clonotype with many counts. CDR3 DNA sequence: TGTGCCAGCTCCCACGGCAGACAGGGGGCCAATGAGCAGTTCTTC. Translating gives CASSHGRQGANEQFF. The J gene is TRBJ2-1, the V gene TRBV2; TRBD1 matches 10 bases. The V and J ends lost 8 bases and 6 bases, in that order; junction bases with no gene match: 10. Germline loops: CDR1 SNHLY, CDR2 FYNNEI. The CDR3 spans 15 residues.

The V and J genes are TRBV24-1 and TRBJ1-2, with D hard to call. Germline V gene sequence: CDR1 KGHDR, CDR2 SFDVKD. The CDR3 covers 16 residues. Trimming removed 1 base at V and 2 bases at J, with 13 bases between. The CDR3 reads CATSDFDGDLNYGYTF. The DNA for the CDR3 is TGTGCCACCAGTGATTTTGATGGGGATTTGAACTATGGCTACACCTTC.

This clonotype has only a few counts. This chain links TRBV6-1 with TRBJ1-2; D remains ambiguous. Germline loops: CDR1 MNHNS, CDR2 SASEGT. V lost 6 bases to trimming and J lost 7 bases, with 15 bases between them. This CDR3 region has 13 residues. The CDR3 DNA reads TGTGCCAGCAGCGGTAATTCAGAGGGTGGCTACACCTTC. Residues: CASSGNSEGGYTF.

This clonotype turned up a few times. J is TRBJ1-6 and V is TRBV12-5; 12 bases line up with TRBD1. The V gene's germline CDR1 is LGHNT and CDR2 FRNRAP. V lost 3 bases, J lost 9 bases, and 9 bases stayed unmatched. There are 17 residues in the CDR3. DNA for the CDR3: TGTGCTAGTGGTTTCGAACTACCGGGACAGGGGGCTTCACCCCTCCACTTT. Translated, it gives CASGFELPGQGASPLHF.

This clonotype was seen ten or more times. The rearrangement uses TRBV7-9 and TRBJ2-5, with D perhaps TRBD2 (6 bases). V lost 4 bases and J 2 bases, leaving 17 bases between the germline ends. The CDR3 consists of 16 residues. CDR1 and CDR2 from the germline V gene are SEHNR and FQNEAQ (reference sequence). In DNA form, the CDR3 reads TGTGCCAGCAGCTGGCTGGAGGGATGGCAGCAAGAGACCCAGTACTTC. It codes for CASSWLEGWQQETQYF.

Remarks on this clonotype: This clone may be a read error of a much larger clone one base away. CDR3 residues: CASSLAGTASNQPRHF. In DNA form, the CDR3 reads TGTGCCAGCAGCCTAGCCGGGACAGCGAGCAATCAGCCCCGGCATTTT. The chain links TRBV7-2 to TRBJ1-5; the match to TRBD1 covers 7 bases. The V gene's germline CDR1 is SGHTA and CDR2 FQGNSA. The CDR3 is made up of 16 amino acids.

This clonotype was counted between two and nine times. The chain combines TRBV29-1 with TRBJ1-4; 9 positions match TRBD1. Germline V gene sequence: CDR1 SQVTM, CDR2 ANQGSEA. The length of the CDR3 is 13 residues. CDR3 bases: TGCGCCACAAGAGGACAGGGGAATGAAAAACTGTTTTTT. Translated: CATRGQGNEKLFF.

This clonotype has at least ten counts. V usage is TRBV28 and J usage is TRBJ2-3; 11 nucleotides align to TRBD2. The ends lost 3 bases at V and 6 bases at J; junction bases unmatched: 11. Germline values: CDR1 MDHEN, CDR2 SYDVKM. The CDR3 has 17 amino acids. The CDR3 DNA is TGTGCCAGCAGTTTCGAGCTAGCGGGAGGAATTGCCGATACGCAGTATTTT. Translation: CASSFELAGGIADTQYF.

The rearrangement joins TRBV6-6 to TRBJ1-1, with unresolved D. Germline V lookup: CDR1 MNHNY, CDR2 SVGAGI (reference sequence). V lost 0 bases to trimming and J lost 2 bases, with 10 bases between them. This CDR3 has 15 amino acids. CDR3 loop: CASSYSQRYNTEAFF. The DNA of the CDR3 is TGTGCCAGCAGTTACTCACAAAGATATAACACTGAAGCTTTCTTT.

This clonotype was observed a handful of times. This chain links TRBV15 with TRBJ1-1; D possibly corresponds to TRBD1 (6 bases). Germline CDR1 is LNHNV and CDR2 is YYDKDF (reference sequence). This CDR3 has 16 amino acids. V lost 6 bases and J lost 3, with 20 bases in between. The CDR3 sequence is CATRVLTGRQDTEAFF. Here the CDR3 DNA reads TGTGCCACCAGGGTACTAACAGGGAGGCAGGACACTGAAGCTTTCTTT. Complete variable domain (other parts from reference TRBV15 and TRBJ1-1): DAMVIQNPRYQVTQFGKPVTLSCSQTLNHNVMYWYQQKSSQAPKLLFHYYDKDFNNEADTPDNFQSRRPNTSFCFLDIRSPGLGDTAMYLCATRVLTGRQDTEAFFGQGTRLTVV.

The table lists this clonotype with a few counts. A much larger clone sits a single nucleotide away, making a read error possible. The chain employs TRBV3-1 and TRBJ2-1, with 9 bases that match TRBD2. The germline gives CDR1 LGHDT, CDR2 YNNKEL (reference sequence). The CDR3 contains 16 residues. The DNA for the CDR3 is TGTGCCAGCAGCTACTCAGGACTAGCGACCTACAATGAGCAGCTCTTC. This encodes CASSYSGLATYNEQLF.

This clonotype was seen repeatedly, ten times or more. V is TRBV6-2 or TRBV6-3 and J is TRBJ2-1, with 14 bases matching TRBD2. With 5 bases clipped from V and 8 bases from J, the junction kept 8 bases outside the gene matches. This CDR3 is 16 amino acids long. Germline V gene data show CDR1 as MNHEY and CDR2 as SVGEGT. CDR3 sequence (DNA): TGTGCCAGCAGTGATGCCGGGACTAGCGGGAGATATGAGCAGTTCTTC. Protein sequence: CASSDAGTSGRYEQFF.